This T cell receptor (beta chain) was captured by sequencing in a study of T-cell memory formation after mild COVID-19. Study-level background: Largely donor-specific sequence clusters came from two donors. Study findings and constraints: CM and EM subsets held most contracting CD4+ clones; EMRA held CD8+ ones. Certain responding clones were present in pre-infection memory, suggesting participation of cross-reactive memory.

J was trimmed by 9 bases and V by 2 bases; bases with no gene match: 12. The CDR3 runs to 16 residues. On this clonotype itself: Its cognate antigen is unknown.

TCRdb re-analysed the 5' RACE reads in MiXCR, keeping a single row per CDR3 protein. Here the sample spans about 350,000 distinct CDR3 sequences, around 30% being singletons. The origin of this receptor is an adult woman who had mild COVID-19 (a few samples of this study predate the infection). Cell type and time point are not known. The V and J genes are TRBV12-3 or TRBV12-4 and TRBJ2-1, with 8 bases that match TRBD2. Sequenced sample: PBMCs or a T cell subset sorted from them (not recorded which). DNA for the CDR3: TGTGCCAGCAGTTTACCCGGATTAGCGGGATATGGTGAGCAGTTCTTC. It translates to CASSLPGLAGYGEQFF.